Listed below are T cell receptor beta chains from one sample, sequenced in a study of blood T cell repertoires in COVID-19. The repertoire was sequenced with immunoSEQ multiplex PCR; TCRdb's copy has only in-frame clones and lacks some. The sample shows some 110,000 clones, more than 80% of them seen only once. Input material: peripheral blood. Source of these receptors: an older woman with acute or convalescent COVID-19. Both conserved end residues are part of each CDR3. The D gene is left open where the match is weak. Expanded clones get a size class; other rows say once, few or many, or leave the size out.

j_gene | v_gene | d_gene | abundance | CDR3nt | CDR3aa
TRBJ2-1 | TRBV5-1 | NA | few | TGCGCCAGCAGCCAGACACGACAGGAAGTCCGACAACTGAGCTCCTACAATGAGCAGTTCTTC | CASSQTRQEVRQLSSYNEQFF
TRBJ1-4 | TRBV30 | TRBD1 | many | TGTGCCTTGGACAGGGGCCGTGAAAAACTGTTTTTT | CALDRGREKLFF
TRBJ1-2 | TRBV5-4 | NA | NA | TGTGCCAGCAGCTTGGAAAGCGGAATTAACTATGGCTACACCTTC | CASSLESGINYGYTF
TRBJ2-5 | TRBV5-1 | TRBD2 | NA | TGCGCCAGCAGCCCTGGTGCGGTAGCGGGGGTACTGGCCCAGTACTTC | CASSPGAVAGVLAQYF
TRBJ2-5 | TRBV18 | TRBD2 | NA | TGTGCCAGCTCAGAGGGGACTAGCGGAGGGATGCGAGAGACCCAGTACTTC | CASSEGTSGGMRETQYF
TRBJ1-5 | TRBV19 | NA | NA | TGTGCCAGTAGAGGCGGGGCGAATCAGCCCCAGCATTTT | CASRGGANQPQHF
TRBJ2-1 | TRBV12-3/TRBV12-4 | TRBD2 | once | TGTGCCAGCAGTCTAGCGGGAGTAGGTGAGCAGTTCTTC | CASSLAGVGEQFF
TRBJ2-1 | TRBV19 | TRBD1 | few | TGTGCCAGTACCCCCGGGACAGGGGTTTGGCGGACAAATGAGCAGTTCTTC | CASTPGTGVWRTNEQFF
TRBJ2-6 | TRBV19 | NA | NA | TGTGCCAGTAGTATCGGTCCGATCTCTGGGGCCAACGTCCTGACTTTC | CASSIGPISGANVLTF
TRBJ2-3 | TRBV7-9 | TRBD2 | NA | TGTGCCAGCAGCTTAAGCCTAGCGGGGGGAACAGATACGCAGTATTTT | CASSLSLAGGTDTQYF
TRBJ2-2 | TRBV2 | NA | few | TGTGCCAGCAGTAACCAGGGGCGCACCGGGGAGCTGTTTTTT | CASSNQGRTGELFF
TRBJ2-1 | TRBV7-9 | TRBD2 | NA | TGTGCCAGCAGCTCGGTCCCGGGACTAGCGGGAGGGCTCCACAATGAGCAGTTCTTC | CASSSVPGLAGGLHNEQFF
TRBJ2-7 | TRBV5-1 | TRBD2 | NA | TGCGCCAGCAGCCCCCGACTAGCGGAACCCTACGAGCAGTACTTC | CASSPRLAEPYEQYF
TRBJ1-1 | TRBV16 | NA | NA | TGTGCCAGCAGCCAATCGTCGGGGACTGAAGCTTTCTTT | CASSQSSGTEAFF
TRBJ1-1 | TRBV14 | TRBD1 | NA | TGTGCCAGCAGCCAATACGAGGGACAGGGATACACTGAAGCTTTCTTT | CASSQYEGQGYTEAFF
TRBJ2-1 | TRBV7-2 | TRBD2 | NA | TGTGCCAGCAGCATGGGACTAGCGGGCCACAATGAGCAGTTCTTC | CASSMGLAGHNEQFF
TRBJ1-2 | TRBV3-1/TRBV3-2 | TRBD1 | NA | TGTGCCAGCAGCCAAGAGCACAGGGGCAACTATGGCTACACCTTC | CASSQEHRGNYGYTF
TRBJ2-1 | TRBV4-1 | NA | few | TGCGCCAGCAGCCAAGATGAGTCGTCTAGGAATGAGCAGTTCTTC | CASSQDESSRNEQFF
TRBJ2-2 | TRBV5-1 | NA | once | TGCGCCAGCAGCCGAGAGACAGGATGGAACACCGGGGAGCTGTTTTTT | CASSRETGWNTGELFF
TRBJ1-2 | TRBV25-1 | NA | few | TGTGCCAGCAGTCCCCCCTTAGACAGTATGGGCTACACCTTC | CASSPPLDSMGYTF
TRBJ1-1 | TRBV7-9 | TRBD1 | NA | TGTGCCAGCAGCAGACAGGGGATCTGGGTGAACACTGAAGCTTTCTTT | CASSRQGIWVNTEAFF
TRBJ1-1 | TRBV7-3 | NA | NA | TGTGCCAGCAGCTTAGGGGGCCCTAGGGGGATGAACACTGAAGCTTTCTTT | CASSLGGPRGMNTEAFF
TRBJ2-3 | TRBV10-3 | TRBD2 | NA | TGTGCCATCAGTGGGACTAGCGAGAGCACAGATACGCAGTATTTT | CAISGTSESTDTQYF
TRBJ2-1 | TRBV29-1 | TRBD1 | NA | TGCAGCGCCGGGACAGGGGATGAGCAGTTCTTC | CSAGTGDEQFF
TRBJ2-4 | TRBV5-8 | NA | NA | TGTGCCAGCAGCGAGAGGTCATTAGCCAAAAACATTCAGTACTTC | CASSERSLAKNIQYF
TRBJ1-2 | TRBV6-1 | NA | NA | TGTGCCAGCAGTGAAGGCGGGGAGGATCTTTATGGCTACACCTTC | CASSEGGEDLYGYTF
TRBJ1-1 | TRBV19 | TRBD1 | NA | TGTGCCAGTAGTATCTCCACAGGGGCGGAGAACACTGAAGCTTTCTTT | CASSISTGAENTEAFF
TRBJ1-4 | TRBV19 | NA | NA | TGTGCCAGTAAAGTACAGGGCAATGAAAAACTGTTTTTT | CASKVQGNEKLFF
TRBJ2-7 | TRBV6-5 | NA | NA | TGTGCCAGCAGACCCGATCCAGGCAACGAGCAGTACTTC | CASRPDPGNEQYF
TRBJ2-4 | TRBV7-8 | NA | NA | TGTGCCAGCAGCCCCGAAACACTAGGCAACATTCAGTACTTC | CASSPETLGNIQYF
TRBJ2-5 | TRBV20-1 | NA | NA | TGCAGTGCTAGGCGGAAGACCCAGTACTTC | CSARRKTQYF
TRBJ1-2 | TRBV28 | TRBD1 | NA | TGTGCCAGCAGTTTACGGACAGGGGGCGGCTATGGCTACACCTTC | CASSLRTGGGYGYTF
TRBJ2-5 | TRBV19 | NA | NA | TGTGCCAGTAGTCCCTTCTTCAGATTCCAAGAGACCCAGTACTTC | CASSPFFRFQETQYF
TRBJ2-7 | TRBV6-6 | TRBD1 | NA | TGTGCCACCAGTCTCGACACAGGGGCCAGAGAGCAGTACTTC | CATSLDTGAREQYF
TRBJ1-2 | TRBV19 | TRBD1 | NA | TGTGCCAGTAGTATCCAGGGGGCGCCGGATGGCTACACCTTC | CASSIQGAPDGYTF
TRBJ2-6 | TRBV7-3 | NA | NA | TGTGCCAGCAGCCCATGGGGGGGGCTAGCCAACGTCCTGACTTTC | CASSPWGGLANVLTF
TRBJ1-2 | TRBV16 | NA | NA | TGTGCCAGCAGCGCAGGGGTGGACTATGGCTACACCTTC | CASSAGVDYGYTF
TRBJ2-1 | TRBV5-6 | NA | NA | TGTGCCAGCAGTCAACTAGGAAGTTGGTCCAATGAGCAGTTCTTC | CASSQLGSWSNEQFF
TRBJ2-7 | TRBV3-1/TRBV3-2 | NA | NA | TGTGCCAGCAGCCAAGGGTATAGCGTCAGCTCCTACGAGCAGTACTTC | CASSQGYSVSSYEQYF
TRBJ2-7 | TRBV10-3 | NA | NA | TGTGCCATCAGTGATCGACAGGCCTACGAGCAGTACTTC | CAISDRQAYEQYF
TRBJ2-3 | TRBV6-5 | NA | NA | TGTGCCAGCCTAGCGCCCGGCACAGATACGCAGTATTTT | CASLAPGTDTQYF
TRBJ1-5 | TRBV2 | TRBD1 | once | TGTGCCAGCAGGGTGACAGGGAACCAGCCCCAGCATTTT | CASRVTGNQPQHF
TRBJ2-7 | TRBV7-6 | TRBD2 | NA | TGTGCCAGCAGCGTTAGCGGGAGCACCTACTCCTACGAGCAGTACTTC | CASSVSGSTYSYEQYF
TRBJ2-2 | TRBV14 | TRBD1 | NA | TGTGCCAGCAGCCCCGTCCGACAGGGGAACGGGGAGCTGTTTTTT | CASSPVRQGNGELFF
TRBJ1-1 | TRBV12-3/TRBV12-4 | NA | NA | TGTGCCAGCAGTTTATTGGGGGCGACTGAAGCTTTCTTT | CASSLLGATEAFF